The 20 T cell receptor beta chains listed next were all sequenced from one sample in a study of T-cell reconstitution after alpha-beta-depleted transplantation in children (TCRdb year 2016). Sample treatment or condition, as interpreted from the label and publication: allogeneic hematopoietic cell transplantation with graft depleted of TCRalphabeta T cells and CD19 B cells. The receptor library was made with PCR. Reads for this sample came from an Illumina HiSeq 2500. To normalize quantification of the TCRbeta repertoire, the TCR libraries were built with molecular barcoding that relied on unique molecular identifiers. TCRdb reanalyzed the raw reads on its own, using fastp at Q25 for trimming and MiXCR for clone calling, and kept in-frame beta chains. Each record represents a unique CDR3 protein, reported with the most common genes and DNA among its rows. Present in this sample are 750,000 to 950,000 distinct CDR3 sequences, under 20% of which were seen just once. Of the sample, roughly 5% falls within the top ten clones.

Sequencing was performed on PBMCs, mostly from graft donor cells, taken 360 days after TCRalphabeta/CD19-depleted stem cell transplant. These receptors all stem from a male patient between 10 and 17 years old who had a stem cell transplant for acute lymphoblastic leukemia, so the T cells may come from the graft donor.

V and J are TRBV4-1 and TRBJ2-1, with D unresolved. CDR3 length: 13 residues. V was trimmed by 4 bases and J by 10 bases, leaving 14 bases between them. The germline V gene has CDR1 MGHRA and CDR2 YSYEKL. The CDR3 nucleotides read TGCGCCAGCAGCCCCGCCGCCCGAAGGGAGCAGTTCTTC. This translates into CASSPAARREQFF.

There are many counts of this clonotype. The chain recombines TRBV5-1 with TRBJ2-3; the D gene could be TRBD1 or TRBD2 (5 bases each). The CDR3 length is 17 residues. CDR1 is SGHRS, CDR2 YFSETQ, per germline. Trimming took off 1 base at V and 3 bases at J, with 18 bases between the two ends. DNA of the CDR3: TGCGCCAGCAGCTTGATTTCGGGACCAGGACGAACAGATACGCAGTATTTT. Amino acids: CASSLISGPGRTDTQYF.

The rearrangement links TRBV12-3 or TRBV12-4 to TRBJ2-2; perhaps TRBD2 as D (5 bases). The CDR3 spans 15 residues. V was shortened by 4 bases and J by 4 bases, with 13 bases between the two germline ends. CDR3 in DNA: TGTGCCAGCAGTTCTTACCCGGGGTTCACCGGGGAGCTGTTTTTT. It translates to CASSSYPGFTGELFF.

This rearrangement joins TRBV2 to TRBJ2-4, with TRBD1 as a possible D gene (6 bases). This CDR3 has 14 amino acids. Deletions cut 3 bases from V and 5 bases from J, with 11 bases between. Germline CDR1 and CDR2: SNHLY and FYNNEI. The CDR3 DNA sequence: TGTGCCAGCAGTGATTTGGGACACCAAAACATTCAGTACTTC. The encoded protein is CASSDLGHQNIQYF.

This clonotype appeared many times. The gene calls are TRBV6-5 and TRBJ1-4; 8 bases agree with TRBD1. Trimming removed 5 bases from V and 4 bases from J; junction bases left unmatched: 6. This CDR3 comprises 15 residues. Per the germline V gene, CDR1 is MNHEY and CDR2 is SVGAGI. The CDR3 coding sequence is TGTGCCAGCAGTCGCGACAGGGGTTTTAATGAAAAACTGTTTTTT. Protein: CASSRDRGFNEKLFF.

The rearrangement uses TRBV14 and TRBJ1-1; unclear D gene. The CDR3 loop spans 17 amino acids. The V end lost 4 bases, the J end lost 1 base, and 19 bases lay between the germline ends. Germline-derived CDR1 and CDR2 are SGHDN and FVKESK. CDR3 loop: CASSPPGLNNPNTEAFF. CDR3 coding DNA: TGTGCCAGCAGCCCCCCCGGGCTGAACAACCCGAACACTGAAGCTTTCTTT.

This clonotype appeared a few times. This sequence joins TRBV3-1 and TRBJ1-2; D remains unclear. V lost 0 bases to trimming and J lost 5 bases, with 10 bases between them. The CDR3 extends over 14 amino acids. Germline values: CDR1 LGHDT, CDR2 YNNKEL (reference sequence). CDR3 amino acids: CASSQEKVKYGYTF. The CDR3, as DNA: TGTGCCAGCAGCCAAGAAAAAGTGAAGTATGGCTACACCTTC. The variable domain in full, completed from reference TRBV3-1 and TRBJ1-2, reads DTAVSQTPKYLVTQMGNDKSIKCEQNLGHDTMYWYKQDSKKFLKIMFSYNNKELIINETVPNRFSPKSPDKAHLNLHINSLELGDSAVYFCASSQEKVKYGYTFGSGTRLTVV.

The J gene is TRBJ2-3, the V gene TRBV3-1, with D unclear. Germline CDR1 and CDR2: LGHDT and YNNKEL (reference sequence). V gave up 4 bases and J gave up 4 bases, with 15 bases separating them. CDR3 length: 15 amino acids. CDR3 nucleotide sequence: TGTGCCAGCAGCCCTTTACCTAAGAGCCCAGATACGCAGTATTTT. This translates into CASSPLPKSPDTQYF.

The sample holds a few counts of this clonotype. The J gene is TRBJ2-7, the V gene TRBV2; tentatively, D is TRBD2 (5 bases). This CDR3 contains 12 residues. CDR1 SNHLY and CDR2 FYNNEI come from the germline V gene. V was clipped by 3 bases and J by 3 bases, with 6 bases between them. CDR3 DNA sequence: TGTGCCAGCAGTGACGGGGTCTACGAGCAGTACTTC. This translates into CASSDGVYEQYF. The full variable domain, completed using reference TRBV2 and TRBJ2-7, is EPEVTQTPSHQVTQMGQEVILRCVPISNHLYFYWYRQILGQKVEFLVSFYNNEISEKSEIFDDQFSVERPDGSNFTLKIRSTKLEDSAMYFCASSDGVYEQYFGPGTRLTVT.

The chain links TRBV5-1 to TRBJ2-3, with D hard to call. V gave up 3 bases and J gave up 2 bases, with 10 bases separating them. The CDR3 runs 14 residues. Per the germline V gene, CDR1 is SGHRS and CDR2 is YFSETQ. CDR3 loop: CASSYGPPTDTQYF. The CDR3 DNA reads as TGCGCCAGCAGCTACGGTCCACCCACAGATACGCAGTATTTT.

This clonotype was counted only a few times. This chain links TRBV12-3 or TRBV12-4 with TRBJ1-2, with D maybe TRBD1 (6 bases). Trimming pared 6 bases from V and 8 bases from J, leaving 22 bases between. There are 15 residues in the CDR3. The CDR3 nucleotides read TGTGCCAGCAGCCCCCCTTTTCCAGGGGCGGGCGGCTACACCTTC. Amino acids: CASSPPFPGAGGYTF.

This clonotype was found a few times. The rearrangement uses TRBV12-3 or TRBV12-4 and TRBJ2-1, with D unclear. The CDR3 spans 14 residues. With 2 bases removed from V and 14 bases from J, the gap between germline ends came to 19 bases. CDR3 DNA: TGTGCCAGCAGTTTAAACCGTCAGCCTTTAAGCGAGTTCTTC. This gives the protein CASSLNRQPLSEFF.

In regard to this clonotype: A clone one base away is much larger, so this may be a read error. This chain connects TRBV11-1 to TRBJ1-1; a possible D gene is TRBD1 (6 bases). The CDR3 length is 14 residues. Germline V gives CDR1 SGHAT, CDR2 FQDESV (reference sequence). CDR3 in amino acids: CSSTIRGDGTEAFF. The CDR3, as DNA: TGTTCCAGCACCATTAGGGGGGACGGCACTGAAGCTTTCTTT.

This clonotype was counted a few times. The chain combines TRBV29-1 with TRBJ2-5, with D unresolved. From germline, CDR1 is SQVTM and CDR2 ANQGSEA. The V end was cut by 3 bases, the J end by 5 bases, with 19 bases between. This CDR3 is built from 15 residues. In nucleotides, the CDR3 is TGCAGCGTTGACGGTACAACGTCAAGCTGGGAGACCCAGTACTTC. The encoded protein is CSVDGTTSSWETQYF.

In this sample, this clonotype turned up a few times. The chain has TRBV15 and TRBJ1-2; no clear D gene. Per germline, CDR1 LNHNV and CDR2 YYDKDF (reference sequence). The V gene lost 3 bases and the J gene lost 1 base, with 12 bases spanning the gap. The CDR3 loop spans 15 amino acids. DNA of the CDR3: TGTGCCACCAGCAGGATCCCCGGCGGTAACTATGGCTACACCTTC. It codes for CATSRIPGGNYGYTF.

This clonotype was seen repeatedly, ten times or more. The rearrangement links TRBV29-1 to TRBJ2-7, with D perhaps matching TRBD1 or TRBD2 (5 bases each). The V end was cut by 7 bases, the J end by 7 bases, with 17 bases between. In germline, CDR1 is SQVTM, CDR2 ANQGSEA. The CDR3 runs to 12 residues. CDR3 protein: CSAQLGTQEQYF. The CDR3 region has the DNA TGCAGCGCCCAATTAGGGACGCAAGAGCAGTACTTC.

This clonotype was seen only a few times. The CDR3 is CASSLSPGGSYNEQFF. DNA for the CDR3: TGTGCCAGCAGCTTGAGTCCAGGGGGCTCCTACAATGAGCAGTTCTTC. The chain has TRBV5-6 and TRBJ2-1, with 7 nucleotides matching TRBD1. Germline-derived CDR1 and CDR2 are SGHDT and YYEEEE. With V trimmed by 1 base and J by 0 bases, 4 bases remained unmatched. This CDR3 comprises 16 residues. The complete variable domain, with remaining parts taken from reference TRBV5-6 and TRBJ2-1, reads DAGVTQSPTHLIKTRGQQVTLRCSPKSGHDTVSWYQQALGQGPQFIFQYYEEEERQRGNFPDRFSGHQFPNYSSELNVNALLLGDSALYLCASSLSPGGSYNEQFFGPGTRLTVL.

At least ten counts were recorded for this clonotype. The chain employs TRBV7-2 and TRBJ2-3; 7 bases match TRBD2. The V gene end was trimmed by 0 bases and the J gene end by 2 bases; junction bases not matched to a gene: 5. The CDR3 runs 16 residues. Germline V gene lookup returns CDR1 SGHTA and CDR2 FQGNSA. CDR3: CASSLARLAVTDTQYF. CDR3 in DNA: TGTGCCAGCAGCTTAGCGAGGCTAGCGGTCACAGATACGCAGTATTTT.

This clonotype was found a few times. V is TRBV6-1 and J is TRBJ2-7; 8 bases fit TRBD1. The CDR3 length is 15 residues. The J segment lost 4 bases and the V segment lost 5 bases, leaving 10 bases of the junction unmatched. CDR1 is MNHNS and CDR2 is SASEGT in the germline V gene. The CDR3 DNA sequence: TGTGCCAGCAGTATTTACAGGGGGAATTCTTACGAGCAGTACTTC. This encodes CASSIYRGNSYEQYF.

The chain combines TRBV5-1 with TRBJ2-1; tentatively, D is TRBD2 (6 bases). V was clipped by 1 base and J by 4 bases, with 12 bases between them. The CDR3 length is 15 residues. Germline V lookup: CDR1 SGHRS, CDR2 YFSETQ. As DNA, the CDR3 is TGCGCCAGCAGCTTGTTCCAGCGGGCTTACAATGAGCAGTTCTTC. Encoded protein: CASSLFQRAYNEQFF.